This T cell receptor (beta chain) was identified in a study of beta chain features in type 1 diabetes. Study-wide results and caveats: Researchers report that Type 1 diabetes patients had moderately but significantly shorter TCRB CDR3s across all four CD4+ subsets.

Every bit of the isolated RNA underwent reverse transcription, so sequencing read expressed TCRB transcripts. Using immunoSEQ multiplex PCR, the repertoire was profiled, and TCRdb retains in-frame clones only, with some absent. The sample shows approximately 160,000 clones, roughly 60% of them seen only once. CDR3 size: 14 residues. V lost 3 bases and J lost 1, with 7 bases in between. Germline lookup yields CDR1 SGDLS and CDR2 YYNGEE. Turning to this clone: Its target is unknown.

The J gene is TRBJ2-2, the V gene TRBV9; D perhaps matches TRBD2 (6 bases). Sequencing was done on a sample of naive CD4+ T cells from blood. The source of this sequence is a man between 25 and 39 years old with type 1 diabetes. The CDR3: CASSAEGNTGELFF. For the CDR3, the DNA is TGTGCCAGCAGCGCGGAGGGGAACACCGGGGAGCTGTTTTTT.